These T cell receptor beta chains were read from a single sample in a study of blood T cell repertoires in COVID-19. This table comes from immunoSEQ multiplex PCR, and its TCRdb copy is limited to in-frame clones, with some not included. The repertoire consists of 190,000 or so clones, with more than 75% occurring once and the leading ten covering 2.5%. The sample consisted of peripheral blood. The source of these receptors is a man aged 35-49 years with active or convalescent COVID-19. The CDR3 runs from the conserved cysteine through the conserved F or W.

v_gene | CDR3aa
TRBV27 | CASSSPGTSGGRNEQFF
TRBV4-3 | CASSQDQRTGLASPLHF
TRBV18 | CASSPGLTKSYEQYF
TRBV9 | CASSVATGTGGNTEAFF
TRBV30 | CAWSPQGNEQFF
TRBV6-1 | CASSEAKGGSYNSPLHF
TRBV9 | CASSVTGLAWNEQFF
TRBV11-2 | CASSLRGGGVGYEQYF
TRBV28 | CASNPGQLNTEAFF
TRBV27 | CASSLSGQENYEQYF
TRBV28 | CASSQGVEGYTF
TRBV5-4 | CASSVDRAGAGQGYTF
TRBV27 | CASSLTSGGIKETQYF
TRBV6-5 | CASSLKGGNQPQHF
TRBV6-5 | CASRRDRVTPEAFF
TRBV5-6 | CASSLDRGKELFF
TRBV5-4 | CASSLSPSTGESNQPQHF
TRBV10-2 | CASRDRNTDTQYF
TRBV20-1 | CSASSTGGPRETQYF
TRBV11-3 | CASSLRGGTEAFF
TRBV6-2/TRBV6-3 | CASSYPQGIAGYTF
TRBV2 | CASSASGRGYEQYF
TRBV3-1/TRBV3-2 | CASSQSTGQISGNTIYF
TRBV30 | CAWSPTGQGHQPQHF
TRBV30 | CAWSVQGANNSPLHF
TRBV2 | CASRRDREDGYTF
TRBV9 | CASSVGGPSNTEAFF
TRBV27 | CASSISPPGQGFEAFF
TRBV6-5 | CASSWSTGPNYGYTF
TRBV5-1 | CASSLAGGTVQETQYF
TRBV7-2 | CASSLVGTPGEQYF
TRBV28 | CASRPQGYGANVLTF
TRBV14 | CASSQWTEPNYGYTF
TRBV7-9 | CASSFSQGTAYF
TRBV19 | CASSPGQGAGRSEAFF
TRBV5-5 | CASSADWLNEQFF
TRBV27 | CASSLRDNQPQHF
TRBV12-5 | CASGLEDTQPQHF
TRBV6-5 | CATTRRGPLNTEAFF
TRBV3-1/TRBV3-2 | CASSQTSSSGVTYNEQFF
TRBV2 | CASSGQTRNSPLHF